The 11 T cell receptor beta chains below come from one sample, sequenced in a study of blood T cell repertoires in COVID-19. Some clones are missing from TCRdb's copy, which holds only in-frame ones; the method was immunoSEQ multiplex PCR. The sample has about 280,000 clones, roughly four fifths seen once. The sequencing sample was made of PBMCs or T cells enriched from blood (not recorded which). The receptors stem from a middle-aged man who had been exposed to COVID-19.

This chain links TRBV14 with TRBJ2-7, with 12 bases fitting TRBD2. Germline lookup yields CDR1 SGHDN and CDR2 FVKESK. With 0 bases clipped from V and 11 bases from J, the junction kept 8 bases outside the gene matches. The CDR3 is 15 residues long. CDR3 region: CASSQESWTSGKKYF. The CDR3 DNA follows: TGTGCCAGCAGCCAAGAGTCCTGGACTAGCGGGAAGAAGTACTTC.

CDR3 sequence reads: CASSQIGDGELFF. The CDR3 DNA is TGTGCCAGCAGCCAAATCGGGGACGGGGAGCTGTTTTTT. J is TRBJ2-2 and V is TRBV3-1 (or the pseudogene TRBV3-2); D may be TRBD2 (5 bases). Per the germline V gene, CDR1 is LGHDT and CDR2 is YNNKEL (reference sequence). This CDR3 is 13 amino acids long. The germline V and J ends were trimmed by 2 bases and 7 bases, with 8 bases remaining between them.

The chain has TRBV6-6 and TRBJ2-3; weak D call: TRBD2 (6 bases). Germline CDR1 and CDR2: MNHNY and SVGAGI (reference sequence). V was trimmed by 5 bases and J by 5 bases, leaving 26 bases between them. The CDR3 is 18 residues long. CDR3: CASSLETPFFVGGDTQYF. CDR3 in DNA: TGTGCCAGCAGTCTCGAAACCCCATTCTTTGTGGGGGGAGATACGCAGTATTTT.

The V gene is TRBV29-1, the J gene TRBJ1-1; TRBD1 matches at 9 bases. The J segment lost 10 bases and the V segment lost 0 bases, leaving 21 bases of the junction unmatched. Germline assignment: CDR1 SQVTM and CDR2 ANQGSEA. The CDR3 runs to 18 residues. Written as DNA, the CDR3 is TGCAGCGTTGAAGATGGGCTAAGGGGACAGGGAAGGGTATTAGGAGCTTTCTTT. This translates into CSVEDGLRGQGRVLGAFF.

The J gene is TRBJ1-3, the V gene TRBV6-5, with a tentative D call TRBD1 (6 bases). CDR3 size: 15 residues. Per germline, CDR1 MNHEY and CDR2 SVGAGI. Trimming cost V 4 bases and J 4 bases, with 14 bases left between them. The CDR3 bases are TGTGCCAGCAGTTCGCGGACAGCTAAAGGAAACACCATATATTTT. This gives the protein CASSSRTAKGNTIYF.

CDR3 DNA sequence: TGTGCCACCAGTGGTGCCGGGACTAGCGGTGACTACGAGCAGTACTTC. Protein sequence: CATSGAGTSGDYEQYF. V usage is TRBV24-1 and J usage is TRBJ2-7; 11 positions match TRBD2. Germline CDR1 is KGHDR and CDR2 is SFDVKD. CDR3 length: 16 residues. Losses at the gene ends were 5 bases for V and 3 bases for J; bases not matched to a gene: 8.

This chain uses TRBV27 with TRBJ1-1; 8 bases agree with TRBD1. The CDR3 contains 15 residues. With 8 bases clipped from V and 2 bases from J, the junction kept 10 bases outside the gene matches. Germline V gives CDR1 MNHEY, CDR2 SMNVEV (reference sequence). The chain's CDR3 is CASHSLTGVNTEAFF. The CDR3 DNA is TGTGCCAGCCACTCCTTGACAGGGGTCAACACTGAAGCTTTCTTT.

V gene TRBV6-5 combines with J gene TRBJ1-2; a weak D match, TRBD1 (5 bases). Germline lookup yields CDR1 MNHEY and CDR2 SVGAGI. With 4 bases removed from V and 4 bases from J, the gap between germline ends came to 16 bases. This CDR3 spans 15 amino acids. CDR3 coding DNA: TGTGCCAGCAGTTGGGCGCAGGGCGAGCCCTATGGCTACACCTTC. It translates to CASSWAQGEPYGYTF.

This chain connects TRBV5-6 to TRBJ2-3, with D perhaps TRBD2 (5 bases). The CDR3 has 15 amino acids. Germline values: CDR1 SGHDT, CDR2 YYEEEE. V was cut by 0 bases and J by 2 bases, with 10 bases left in between. CDR3 loop: CASSLGLRSTDTQYF. CDR3 DNA sequence: TGTGCCAGCAGCTTGGGACTAAGATCCACAGATACGCAGTATTTT. The entire variable domain, with the rest obtained from reference TRBV5-6 and TRBJ2-3, is as follows: DAGVTQSPTHLIKTRGQQVTLRCSPKSGHDTVSWYQQALGQGPQFIFQYYEEEERQRGNFPDRFSGHQFPNYSSELNVNALLLGDSALYLCASSLGLRSTDTQYFGPGTRLTVL.

The V and J genes are TRBV12-3 or TRBV12-4 and TRBJ1-6, with a tentative D call TRBD1 (5 bases). Trimming left V 6 bases short and J 9 bases short, with 12 bases between. The CDR3 extends over 13 amino acids. Here the CDR3 DNA reads TGTGCCAGCAGGGGGCAGGCACCTTCACCCCTCCACTTT. Its protein is CASRGQAPSPLHF.

The chain recombines TRBV29-1 with TRBJ2-7; possibly TRBD2 for D (6 bases). V lost 7 bases and J lost 3, with 13 bases in between. Germline CDR1 SQVTM, CDR2 ANQGSEA. This CDR3 spans 12 amino acids. The CDR3 sequence is CSAVGTLYEQYF. The CDR3 region has the DNA TGCAGCGCTGTTGGGACTCTCTACGAGCAGTACTTC.